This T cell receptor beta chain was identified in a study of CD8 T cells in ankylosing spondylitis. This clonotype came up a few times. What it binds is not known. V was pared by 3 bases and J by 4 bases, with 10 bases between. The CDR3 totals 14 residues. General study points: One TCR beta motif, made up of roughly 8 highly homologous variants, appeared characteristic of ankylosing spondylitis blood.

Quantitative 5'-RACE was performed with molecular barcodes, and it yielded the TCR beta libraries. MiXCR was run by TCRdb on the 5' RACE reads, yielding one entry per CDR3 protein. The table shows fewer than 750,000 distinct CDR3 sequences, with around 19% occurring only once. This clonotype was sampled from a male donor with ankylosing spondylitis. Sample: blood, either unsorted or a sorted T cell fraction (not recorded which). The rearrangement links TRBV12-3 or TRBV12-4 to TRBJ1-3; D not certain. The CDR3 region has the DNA TGTGCCAGCAGTTTCGATCCGGGAGGAAACACCATATATTTT. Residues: CASSFDPGGNTIYF.